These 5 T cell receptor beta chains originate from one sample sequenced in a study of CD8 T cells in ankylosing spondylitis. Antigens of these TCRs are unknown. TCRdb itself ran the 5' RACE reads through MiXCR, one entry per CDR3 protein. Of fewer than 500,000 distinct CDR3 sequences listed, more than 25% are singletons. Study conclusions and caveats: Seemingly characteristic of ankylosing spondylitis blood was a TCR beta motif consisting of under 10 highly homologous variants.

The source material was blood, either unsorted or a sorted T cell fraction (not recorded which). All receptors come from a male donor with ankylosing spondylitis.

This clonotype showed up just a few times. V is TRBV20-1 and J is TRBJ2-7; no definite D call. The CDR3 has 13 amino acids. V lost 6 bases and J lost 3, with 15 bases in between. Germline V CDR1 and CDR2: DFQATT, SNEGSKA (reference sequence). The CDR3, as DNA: TGCAGTGCCTCGGGCCCCCCGGACTACGAGCAGTACGTC. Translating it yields CSASGPPDYEQYV.

CDR3 nucleotide sequence: TGCAGTGCCCCCGGGCTAGCGTCCCAGTTGGCTACGCAGTATTTT. It translates to CSAPGLASQLATQYF. The gene calls are TRBV20-1 and TRBJ2-3; possibly TRBD2 for D (6 bases). CDR3 length: 15 residues. Trimming removed 6 bases from V and 8 bases from J, with 24 bases in between. Germline values: CDR1 DFQATT, CDR2 SNEGSKA (reference sequence).

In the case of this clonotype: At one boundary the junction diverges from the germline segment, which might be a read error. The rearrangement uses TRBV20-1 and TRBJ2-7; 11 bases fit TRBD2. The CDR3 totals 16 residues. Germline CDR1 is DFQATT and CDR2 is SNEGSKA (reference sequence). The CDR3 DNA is TGCTGTGCTACCCGGGGGGGGCTAGCGGGAGGAGCAGGGCAGTACTTC. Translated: CCATRGGLAGGAGQYF.

CDR3 sequence: CASSLVMTGGPDTGELFF. CDR3 in DNA: TGTGCCAGCAGCTTAGTTATGACGGGAGGGCCGGACACCGGGGAGCTGTTTTTT. The chain uses TRBV7-6 and TRBJ2-2, with 8 bases aligning to TRBD2. Germline CDR1 is SGHVS and CDR2 is FNYEAQ. V was pared by 1 base and J by 3 bases, with 10 bases of the junction left unmatched. This CDR3 spans 18 amino acids.

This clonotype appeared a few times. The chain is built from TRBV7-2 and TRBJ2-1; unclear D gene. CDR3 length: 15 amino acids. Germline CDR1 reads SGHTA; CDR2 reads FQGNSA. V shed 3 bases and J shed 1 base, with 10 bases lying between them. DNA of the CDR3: TGTGCCAGCAGCTTTACTCTGGGGTCCTACAATGAGCAGTTCTTC. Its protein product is CASSFTLGSYNEQFF. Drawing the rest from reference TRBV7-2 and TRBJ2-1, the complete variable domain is GAGVSQSPSNKVTEKGKDVELRCDPISGHTALYWYRQSLGQGLEFLIYFQGNSAPDKSGLPSDRFSAERTGGSVSTLTIQRTQQEDSAVYLCASSFTLGSYNEQFFGPGTRLTVL.